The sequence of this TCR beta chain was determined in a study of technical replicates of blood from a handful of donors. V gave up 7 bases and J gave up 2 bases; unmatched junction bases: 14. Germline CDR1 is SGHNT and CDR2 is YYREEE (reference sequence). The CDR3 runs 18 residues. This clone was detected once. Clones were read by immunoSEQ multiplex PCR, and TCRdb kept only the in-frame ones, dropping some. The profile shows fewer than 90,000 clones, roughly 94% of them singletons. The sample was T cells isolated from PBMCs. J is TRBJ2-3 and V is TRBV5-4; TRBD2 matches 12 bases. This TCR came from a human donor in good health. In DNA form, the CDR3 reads TGTGCCAGCGGTCTGGAACTAGCGGGAGGACCTGACACAGATACGCAGTATTTT. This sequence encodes CASGLELAGGPDTDTQYF.